Listed here are 7 T cell receptor beta chains from one sample, sequenced in a study of monozygotic twins with inflammatory bowel disease. TCRdb re-called the 5' RACE reads; one entry per CDR3 protein, DNA not given. The repertoire table contains 310,000 or so distinct CDR3 sequences. Sequencing was carried out using blood. These TCRs come from a human donor with ulcerative colitis or Crohn's disease, or a healthy co-twin of an affected twin (not recorded which).

The J gene is TRBJ2-2, the V gene TRBV7-6. This CDR3 comprises 16 residues. CDR1 is SGHVS, CDR2 FNYEAQ, per germline. The CDR3 here is CASSLALFATDGELFF.

The V gene is TRBV5-4, the J gene TRBJ2-1; TCRdb's D call, TRBD1, is unchecked because there is no DNA. Germline CDR1 and CDR2: SGHNT and YYREEE (reference sequence). The CDR3 runs 14 residues. CDR3 residues: CASSSRGGANEQFF.

This chain links TRBV5-1 with TRBJ1-1. CDR3 length: 15 residues. From germline, CDR1 is SGHRS and CDR2 YFSETQ. The chain's CDR3 is CASSRKEASMTEAFF.

J is TRBJ1-6 and V is TRBV12-2. TRBV12-2 is described as a pseudogene. The CDR3 spans 17 residues. The CDR3 protein is CASWTQTGVSYNSPLHF.

The V gene is TRBV27, the J gene TRBJ2-7; TCRdb picks TRBD1, but there is no DNA to check that call. The CDR3 spans 13 residues. Germline CDR1 MNHEY, CDR2 SMNVEV (reference sequence). The CDR3 here is CASSLVARYEQYF.

The chain is built from TRBV7-2 and TRBJ1-6. Germline loops: CDR1 SGHTA, CDR2 FQGNSA. CDR3 length: 14 residues. This chain's CDR3 is CASSSVEGSSPLHF.

The chain has TRBV11-2 and TRBJ2-2; TCRdb picks TRBD2, but there is no DNA to check that call. The CDR3 totals 16 residues. Germline values: CDR1 SGHAT, CDR2 FQNNGV. The CDR3 protein is CASSGTSGTNTGELFF. Together with reference TRBV11-2 and TRBJ2-2, the CDR3 gives the full variable domain: EAGVAQSPRYKIIEKRQSVAFWCNPISGHATLYWYQQILGQGPKLLIQFQNNGVVDDSQLPKDRFSAERLKGVDSTLKIQPAKLEDSAVYLCASSGTSGTNTGELFFGEGSRLTVL.